Below, one T cell receptor beta chain is given with its context. It lacks a known antigen. Base qualities are not recorded, but no much larger clone differs from it by a single base. This specimen comes from a study of T cell repertoires in ileal Crohn's disease (dated by TCRdb to between 2019 and 2020). Some background on the complete study: At the time of surgery, roughly a third of patients were active smokers, and the median duration of disease was 7.5 to 8.5 years. All patients had surgery for a complication: stricturing disease in about 60% and penetrating disease in roughly 39%. Roughly half of the patients were given postoperative therapy, with ten to eleven receiving thiopurines and over 15 receiving anti-TNF agents. The TCR repertoire was analysed in over 50 patients with Crohn's disease drawn from a prospective multicentre cohort. Running in parallel with the study was a multicentre cohort set up to find predictors of early endoscopic recurrence following ileocolonic resection. Endoscopic postoperative recurrence was defined as a Rutgeerts score above i0. A total of roughly 170 mucosal samples from approximately 60 patients were sequenced, with samples obtained at several locations on the surgical specimen and at postoperative endoscopy. Overall study outcomes, separate from this receptor: Mucosal CD4 and CD8 T cells were sorted and sequenced only in a subgroup of patients, whose size was not stated. Patients who were active smokers at surgery had a significantly higher proportion of clonal expansions than non-smokers (approximately 26% vs 17%, p=0.02). Compared with CD4 T cells, sorted CD8 T cells contained more high-frequency clones, which suggests that the mucosal expansions were mostly CD8. Higher percentages of high-frequency clones at the time of surgery were linked to endoscopic recurrence, and every patient with clonality above 26.8% (18/57) had recurrence.

For commercial TCRB immunosequencing, approximately 460 nanograms of biopsy DNA were submitted for each sample. CDR3 regions were amplified from genomic DNA by Adaptive Biotechnology using a two-step, amplification bias-controlled multiplex PCR. The first PCR used primers for every V and J gene segment; the second PCR added barcodes and Illumina adapters. CDR3 libraries were sequenced on an Illumina instrument. In the paper's pipeline: Analysis combined the vendor-provided pipelines with custom analysis of raw data in R/Bioconductor under R version 3.3.0. Clonality, which ranges from 0 to 1, was calculated as the inverse of the normalised Shannon entropy across all productive clones. High-frequency clones were defined as the repertoire share of the top 100 clones, retaining only clones passing a 95% confidence test. Repertoire diversity was measured with the Simpson index, and overlap between samples was measured with the Morisita-Horn index. TCRdb stores this immuneACCESS table with in-frame sequences only. Part of the clones is absent; in the studies checked, under half of the shortfall reflects unresolved V genes, and no reason is known for the rest. V and J calls plus clone size are reproduced from that table; the DNA served to infer D and trimming. For this sample the table gives thousands of clones, of which roughly four fifths were detected only once. Of the sample, approximately 4.7% is held by the ten largest clones.

The CDR3, cysteine through phenylalanine, is 13 amino acids long. Only CDR3 DNA is held: 39 bases, read in frame from base 1. The junction shows trimming of 2 bases on V and 6 bases on J, plus 9 bases between the germline ends. The CDR1 and CDR2 encoded by the germline V gene (reference sequence) are MNHEY and SMNVEV. Adults with ileal or ileocolonic Crohn's disease and an indication for ileocolonic resection were eligible for inclusion. Whole ileal mucosal biopsies were kept frozen at -80 degrees C prior to DNA extraction. Genomic DNA was extracted from frozen whole biopsies using a TRizol-based method and was quantified with a NanoDrop 2000 spectrophotometer.

The chain is encoded by TRBV27 joined to TRBJ2-3, with no confidently assigned D gene. This clonotype was sampled from an adult with Crohn's disease. Sequencing was performed on ileal tissue. The sequence in DNA is TGTGCCAGCAGTTTAATCCGAGAGGATACGCAGTATTTT. Its protein product is CASSLIREDTQYF.